This T cell receptor (beta chain) came from a study of graft-versus-host responses after intestinal transplantation. Looking at the study overall: Every recipient underwent anti-thymocyte globulin induction, then tacrolimus and steroids for two to four years. Study observations and caveats: Peak circulating GvH clone levels tracked with early post-transplant HvG declines.

Generated by immunoSEQ multiplex PCR, the TCRdb table keeps only in-frame clones and is missing some. The sample shows 3,000 to 4,000 clones, roughly 72% of them seen only once. This clone occurred a few times. The antigen remains undetermined. Intraepithelial lymphocytes and lamina propria lymphocytes were released through processing of graft tissue. The germline V and J ends were trimmed by 3 bases and 5 bases, with 13 bases remaining between them. Per germline, CDR1 SGHTA and CDR2 FQGTGA. CDR3 length: 15 amino acids. The sequence came from a human patient who received an intestinal transplant, so some T cells may come from the graft donor. The sequenced sample was ileum tissue, obtained about 980 days after intestinal transplantation. The chain combines TRBV7-3 with TRBJ2-2, with D possibly being TRBD1 (5 bases). The CDR3, as DNA: TGTGCCAGCAGCTTCTGGGGTCAGGGAACCGGGGAGCTGTTTTTT. This translates into CASSFWGQGTGELFF.